What follows is one T cell receptor (beta chain) and its context. The antigen remains unidentified. The sample is drawn from a study of cytomegalovirus exposure and HLA in healthy donors. Study-wide points: Differences between HLA loci emerged in a later analysis of TCR association rates, with DRB1 most and HLA-C fewest. Common viral pathogens (according to a later analysis) appeared linked to several of the most significant clusters. When presence/absence was analysed, sequencing depth was taken to be roughly uniform across donors.

The PCR contained 60 Vbeta and 13 Jbeta primers. Clones were read by immunoSEQ multiplex PCR, and TCRdb kept only the in-frame ones, dropping some. The sample comprises fewer than 150,000 clones, over 60% of which are singletons, and under 7.5% rests with the top ten. Trimming removed 6 bases at V and 0 bases at J, with 14 bases between. CDR3 size: 14 residues. From germline, CDR1 is SQVTM and CDR2 ANQGSEA. The sequencing input was PBMCs. This TCR came from a man aged 40-55 years in good health and CMV-seropositive. This chain links TRBV29-1 with TRBJ1-2, with D possibly matching TRBD1 (5 bases). CDR3 protein: CSVAPGLANYGYTF. The CDR3 DNA reads TGCAGCGTAGCACCAGGGTTAGCTAACTATGGCTACACCTTC.